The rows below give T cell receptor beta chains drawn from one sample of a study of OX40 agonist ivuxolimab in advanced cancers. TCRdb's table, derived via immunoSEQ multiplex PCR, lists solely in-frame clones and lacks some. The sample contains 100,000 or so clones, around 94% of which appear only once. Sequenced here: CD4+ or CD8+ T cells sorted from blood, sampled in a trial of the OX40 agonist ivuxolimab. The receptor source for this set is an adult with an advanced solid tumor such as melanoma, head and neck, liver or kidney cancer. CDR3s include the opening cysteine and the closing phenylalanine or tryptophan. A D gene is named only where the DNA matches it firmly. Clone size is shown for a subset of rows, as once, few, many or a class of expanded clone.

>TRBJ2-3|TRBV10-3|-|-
TGTGCCATCAGATCAGGGCCAGATACGCAGTATTTT
CAIRSGPDTQYF
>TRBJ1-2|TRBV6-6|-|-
TGTGCCAGCACCCCGGGACGGAGAAATGGCTACACCTTC
CASTPGRRNGYTF
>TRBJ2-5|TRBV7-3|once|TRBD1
TGTGCCAGCAGCTCACAGGGGATCGAGACCCAGTACTTC
CASSSQGIETQYF
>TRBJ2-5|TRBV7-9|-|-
TGTGCCAGCAGCTCGCCCTTGACGGACAACCAAGAGACCCAGTACTTC
CASSSPLTDNQETQYF
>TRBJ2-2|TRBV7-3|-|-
TGTGCCAGCAGCTTACGCCGCGGGATAAGCACCGGGGAGCTGTTTTTT
CASSLRRGISTGELFF
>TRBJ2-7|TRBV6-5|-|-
TGTGCCAGCACCCCCCTGAGGGGTAACGAGCAGTACTTC
CASTPLRGNEQYF
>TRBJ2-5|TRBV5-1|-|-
TGCGCCAGCAGCTTGGGGACAGTACAAGAGACCCAGTACTTC
CASSLGTVQETQYF
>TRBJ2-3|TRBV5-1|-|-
TGCGCCAGCAGCTTGGCCGGTAGCGACCGCGCCACAGATACGCAGTATTTT
CASSLAGSDRATDTQYF
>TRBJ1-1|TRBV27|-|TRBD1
TGTGCCACCAGACAGGGACAGGGGCTACAAAAGGCTTTCTTT
CATRQGQGLQKAFF
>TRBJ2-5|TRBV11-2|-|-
TGTGCCAGCAGCCGGAGAGAGACCCAGTACTTC
CASSRRETQYF
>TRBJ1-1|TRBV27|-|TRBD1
TGTGCCAGCAGTTACCTTGGGACAGGCCACACTGAAGCTTTCTTT
CASSYLGTGHTEAFF
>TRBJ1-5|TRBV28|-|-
TGTGCCAGCAGTCCCCATGGGGGGCCCGGATTGCGCCCTTGGCCCCAGCATTTT
CASSPHGGPGLRPWPQHF
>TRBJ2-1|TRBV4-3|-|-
TGCGCCAGCAGCAGGGGGGGCGCTTGGAATGAGCAGTTCTTC
CASSRGGAWNEQFF
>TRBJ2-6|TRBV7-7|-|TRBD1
TGTGCTAGCAGCTTAGGGACAGGTCGCCCTGGGGCCAACGTCCTGACTTTC
CASSLGTGRPGANVLTF
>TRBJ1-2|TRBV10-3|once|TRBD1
TGTGCCATCAGTGATTGGGGACAGGGGGCTTGGGGCTACACCTTC
CAISDWGQGAWGYTF
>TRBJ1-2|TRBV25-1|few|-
TGTGCCAGCAGTGGAATGCTGACTCCGCCCTTCTATGGCTACACCTTC
CASSGMLTPPFYGYTF
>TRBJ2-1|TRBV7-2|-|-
TGTGCCAGCAGCCGACCACCCGGGGGTACGGAGTTCTTC
CASSRPPGGTEFF
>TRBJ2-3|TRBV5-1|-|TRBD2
TGCGCCAGCAGCGCGCTAGCGGGCACAGATACGCAGTATTTT
CASSALAGTDTQYF
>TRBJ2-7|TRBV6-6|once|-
TGTGCCAGCAGTCCACACCCGGGGACGGGCTCCTACGAGCAGTACTTC
CASSPHPGTGSYEQYF
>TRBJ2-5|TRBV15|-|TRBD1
TGTGCCACCAGCAGAGACTCAGGGGGATCTGAGACCCAGTACTTC
CATSRDSGGSETQYF
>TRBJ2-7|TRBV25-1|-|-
TGTGCCAGCAGTTCCATAAGCTACGAGCAGTACTTC
CASSSISYEQYF
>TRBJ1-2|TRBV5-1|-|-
TGCGCCAGCAGCCCTTCAATGATTACTAACTATGGCTACACCTTC
CASSPSMITNYGYTF
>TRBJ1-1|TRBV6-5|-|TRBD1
TGTGCCAGCAGCAGGGACAGGGTTGGGACTGAAGCTTTCTTT
CASSRDRVGTEAFF
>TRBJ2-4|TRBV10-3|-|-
TGTGCCATCAGTGAGTTGGGCATTCAGTACTTC
CAISELGIQYF
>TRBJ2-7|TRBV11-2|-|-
TGTGCCAGCAGCTTAGATCGAGGCAGGGCCGGGACTTACGAGCAGTACTTC
CASSLDRGRAGTYEQYF
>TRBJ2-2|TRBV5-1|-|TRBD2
TGCGCCAGTGGGCCTAGCGGTGACACCGGGGAGCTGTTTTTT
CASGPSGDTGELFF
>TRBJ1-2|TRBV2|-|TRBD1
TGTGCCAGCAGCCAAACTGGACAGGCCTATGGCTACACCTTC
CASSQTGQAYGYTF
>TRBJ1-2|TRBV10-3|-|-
TGTGCCATCAGTCAGGGAGGGGTTGCTAACTATGGCTACACCTTC
CAISQGGVANYGYTF
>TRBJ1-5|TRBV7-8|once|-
TGTGCCAGCAGCAGGTCGCGTTATGGCAATCAGCCCCAGCATTTT
CASSRSRYGNQPQHF
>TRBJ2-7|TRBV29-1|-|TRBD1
TGCAGCGTCAGACAGGGGAGCAGCTACGAGCAGTACTTC
CSVRQGSSYEQYF
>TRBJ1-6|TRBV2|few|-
TGTGCCAGCGCCAGCAGCAATTCACCCCTCCACTTT
CASASSNSPLHF
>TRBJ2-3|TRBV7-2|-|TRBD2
TGTGCCAGCCCCCCGGGACTAGCCACAGATACGCAGTATTTT
CASPPGLATDTQYF
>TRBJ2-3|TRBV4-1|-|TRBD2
TGCGCCAGCAGCCACGGACTAGCGGCTAGCTTAGACACAGATACGCAGTATTTT
CASSHGLAASLDTDTQYF
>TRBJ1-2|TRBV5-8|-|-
TGTGCCAGCAGCCCTCGGGGAAGGACGGGGGACTATGGCTACACCTTC
CASSPRGRTGDYGYTF
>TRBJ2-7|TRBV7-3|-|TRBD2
TGTGCCAGCAGCTCGTTCCGGGGACTAGCGAGCTACGAGCAGTACTTC
CASSSFRGLASYEQYF
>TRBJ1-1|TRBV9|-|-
TGTGCCAGCAGCGTCGAGCCCACAGGGAGTTTAGACAACACTGAAGCTTTCTTT
CASSVEPTGSLDNTEAFF
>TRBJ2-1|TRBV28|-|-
TGTGCCAGCATACGTGGCGGGTCGGATGAGCAGTTCTTC
CASIRGGSDEQFF
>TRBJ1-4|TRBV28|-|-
TGTGCCAGCCGGTTTTGGGGGGGCAGGGGAACTAATGAAAAACTGTTTTTT
CASRFWGGRGTNEKLFF
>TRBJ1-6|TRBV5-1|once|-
TGCGCCAGCAGCTTGGACGGCTCCTATAATTCACCCCTCCACTTT
CASSLDGSYNSPLHF
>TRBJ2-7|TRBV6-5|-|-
TGTGCCAGCAGTTCCGTTACGACGACCAGCTCCTACGAGCAGTACTTC
CASSSVTTTSSYEQYF
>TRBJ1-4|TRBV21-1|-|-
TGTGCCAGTATACAGCAGGGGCCGTCTAATGAAAAACTGTTTTTT
CASIQQGPSNEKLFF
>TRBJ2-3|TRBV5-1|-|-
TGCGCCAGCAGCGCCCAGGGGAGCACAGATACGCAGTATTTT
CASSAQGSTDTQYF
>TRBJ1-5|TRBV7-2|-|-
TGTGCCAGCAGCTTAAACAGCCCCTATAGCAATCAGCCCCAGCATTTT
CASSLNSPYSNQPQHF
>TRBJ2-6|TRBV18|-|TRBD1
TGTGCCAGCTCTCCAGGGGGCTCTGGGGCCAACGTCCTGACTTTC
CASSPGGSGANVLTF
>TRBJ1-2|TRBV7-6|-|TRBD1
TGTGCCAGCAGCCCAGGACAGGGCGACTATGGCTACACCTTC
CASSPGQGDYGYTF